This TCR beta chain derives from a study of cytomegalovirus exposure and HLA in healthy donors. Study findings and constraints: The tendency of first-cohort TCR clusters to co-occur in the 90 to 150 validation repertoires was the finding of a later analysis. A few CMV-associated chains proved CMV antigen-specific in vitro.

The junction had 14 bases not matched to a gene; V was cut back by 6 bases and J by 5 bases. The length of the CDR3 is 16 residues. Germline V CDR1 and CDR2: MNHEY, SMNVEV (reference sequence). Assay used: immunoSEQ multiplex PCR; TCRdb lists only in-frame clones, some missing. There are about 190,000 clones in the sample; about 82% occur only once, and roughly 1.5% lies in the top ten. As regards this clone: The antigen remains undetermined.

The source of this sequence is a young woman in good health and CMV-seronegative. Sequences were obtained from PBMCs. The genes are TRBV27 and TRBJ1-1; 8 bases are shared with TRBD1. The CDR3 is CASRPTDRGWRTEAFF. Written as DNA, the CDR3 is TGTGCCAGCAGACCCACAGACAGGGGATGGAGAACTGAAGCTTTCTTT.